Listed below are T cell receptor beta chains from one sample, sequenced in a study of cytomegalovirus exposure and HLA in healthy donors. Sequencing used immunoSEQ multiplex PCR; TCRdb keeps in-frame clones, though not all of them. This sample has about 130,000 clones, with around 84% found just once. Sequenced material: PBMCs. Source of these receptors: a woman younger than 35 in good health and CMV-seropositive. Both conserved end residues are part of each CDR3. A D gene is named only where the DNA matches it firmly. Some rows mark clone size as missing; the rest say once, few, many or name a class of expanded clone.

v_gene	j_gene	d_gene	abundance	CDR3aa	CDR3nt
TRBV11-2	TRBJ2-5	-	-	CASSLDGETQYF	TGTGCCAGCAGCTTAGACGGGGAGACCCAGTACTTC
TRBV10-3	TRBJ2-5	-	-	CAISERGSQETQYF	TGTGCCATCAGTGAACGCGGATCTCAAGAGACCCAGTACTTC
TRBV6-1	TRBJ2-5	-	-	CASSGGGQGTQYF	TGTGCCAGCAGTGGAGGGGGTCAGGGGACCCAGTACTTC
TRBV1	TRBJ2-1	-	-	CTSSQDPRTSGGYNEQFF	TGCACCAGCAGCCAAGACCCGCGTACTAGCGGGGGGTACAATGAGCAGTTCTTC
TRBV4-2	TRBJ2-2	TRBD2	-	CASSQESRLAFGELFF	TGTGCCAGCAGCCAAGAATCCCGACTAGCGTTCGGGGAGCTGTTTTTT
TRBV27	TRBJ2-5	TRBD2	-	CASSRVAGPTGTQYF	TGTGCCAGCAGTAGAGTAGCGGGGCCTACGGGGACCCAGTACTTC
TRBV12-5	TRBJ1-2	-	-	CASGLVLRDRNIGYTF	TGTGCTAGTGGTTTGGTACTAAGAGACAGGAATATAGGCTACACCTTC
TRBV11-2	TRBJ1-3	-	-	CASSPSLTGPFSGNTIYF	TGTGCCAGCAGCCCCAGTTTGACAGGACCCTTCTCTGGAAACACCATATATTTT
TRBV10-3	TRBJ1-1	TRBD1	-	CAIQTGMGTEAFF	TGTGCCATCCAGACAGGGATGGGCACTGAAGCTTTCTTT
TRBV7-9	TRBJ2-7	-	-	CASSSTALNSYEQYF	TGTGCCAGCAGCTCGACAGCCTTAAACTCCTACGAGCAGTACTTC
TRBV5-4	TRBJ2-7	TRBD1	medium-sized	CASSLGTGEAYEQYF	TGTGCCAGCAGCCTAGGGACAGGGGAAGCCTACGAGCAGTACTTC
TRBV6-4	TRBJ2-5	-	-	CASTTEETQYF	TGTGCCAGCACAACGGAGGAGACCCAGTACTTC
TRBV19	TRBJ2-1	TRBD1	-	CASSPRTGPNEQFF	TGTGCCAGTAGTCCCCGGACAGGGCCCAATGAGCAGTTCTTC
TRBV11-2	TRBJ1-4	-	-	CASSLGGGEKLFF	TGTGCCAGCAGCTTAGGGGGCGGAGAAAAACTGTTTTTT
TRBV7-9	TRBJ2-3	TRBD1	-	CASSLGYGTGADTQYF	TGTGCCAGCAGCTTAGGGTATGGGACAGGGGCAGATACGCAGTATTTT
TRBV5-4	TRBJ2-1	-	-	CASSRLAGPNEQFF	TGTGCCAGCAGTCGGTTAGCAGGGCCCAATGAGCAGTTCTTC
TRBV11-1	TRBJ2-7	TRBD1	-	CASSLGGQGGAYEQYF	TGTGCCAGCAGCTTAGGGGGACAGGGGGGAGCCTACGAGCAGTACTTC
TRBV7-9	TRBJ1-2	-	-	CASSLTGGLRGYGYTF	TGTGCCAGCAGCTTAACAGGCGGGTTGCGGGGCTATGGCTACACCTTC
TRBV29-1	TRBJ2-5	-	-	CSVDSGFETQYF	TGCAGCGTTGATTCCGGGTTTGAGACCCAGTACTTC
TRBV9	TRBJ1-1	-	-	CASSVAGGITEAFF	TGTGCCAGCAGCGTAGCCGGGGGAATTACTGAAGCTTTCTTT
TRBV18	TRBJ2-1	TRBD2	few	CASSPLAGSYNEQFF	TGTGCCAGCTCACCACTAGCGGGCTCCTACAATGAGCAGTTCTTC
TRBV19	TRBJ1-6	TRBD1	once	CASSIVGGQGLSYNSPLHF	TGTGCCAGTAGTATAGTTGGAGGACAGGGGCTCTCCTATAATTCACCCCTCCACTTT
TRBV6-5	TRBJ1-2	-	-	CASSRDSANYGYTF	TGTGCCAGCAGTAGAGACAGTGCAAACTATGGCTACACCTTC
TRBV5-1	TRBJ2-1	TRBD2	-	CASSLGSGGASGEQFF	TGCGCCAGCAGCTTGGGTAGCGGGGGGGCTTCTGGTGAGCAGTTCTTC
TRBV7-9	TRBJ2-7	-	-	CASSLMGPFEQYF	TGTGCCAGCAGCTTAATGGGGCCTTTCGAGCAGTACTTC
TRBV27	TRBJ1-1	TRBD1	-	CASSQGATEAFF	TGTGCCAGCAGTCAGGGGGCGACTGAAGCTTTCTTT
TRBV18	TRBJ2-2	-	-	CASSPGTQNTGELFF	TGTGCCAGCTCTCCCGGGACACAGAACACCGGGGAGCTGTTTTTT
TRBV2	TRBJ2-2	TRBD1	-	CASSGTGGNTGELFF	TGTGCCAGCAGTGGGACAGGGGGGAACACCGGGGAGCTGTTTTTT
TRBV18	TRBJ2-2	-	-	CASSGYRDTNTGELFF	TGTGCCAGCTCTGGATACCGGGACACTAACACCGGGGAGCTGTTTTTT
TRBV25-1	TRBJ2-1	TRBD1	-	CASSESLDRDNEQFF	TGTGCCAGCAGTGAATCGCTTGACAGGGACAATGAGCAGTTCTTC
TRBV15	TRBJ1-1	TRBD1	-	CATSRFRDRATEAFF	TGTGCCACCAGCAGATTTAGGGACAGGGCCACTGAAGCTTTCTTT
TRBV9	TRBJ2-1	TRBD2	-	CASSVGGGGASEQFF	TGTGCCAGCAGCGTAGGGGGCGGGGGGGCCTCTGAGCAGTTCTTC
TRBV9	TRBJ2-3	TRBD2	-	CASSVVSASGSLRTDTQYF	TGTGCCAGCAGCGTAGTATCGGCTAGCGGGTCGCTCCGCACAGATACGCAGTATTTT
TRBV9	TRBJ2-3	-	few	CASSIRSGDYTDTQYF	TGTGCCAGCAGCATTAGGAGCGGTGACTACACAGATACGCAGTATTTT
TRBV7-6	TRBJ1-2	-	-	CAVSTTANYGYTF	TGTGCCGTAAGCACGACAGCCAACTATGGCTACACCTTC
TRBV4-1	TRBJ1-4	-	-	CASSPQNGGKIEKLFF	TGCGCCAGCAGCCCACAAAACGGGGGGAAGATTGAAAAACTGTTTTTT
TRBV10-1	TRBJ2-2	-	-	CASSDGGGNTGELFF	TGCGCCAGCAGTGATGGAGGGGGCAACACCGGGGAGCTGTTTTTT
TRBV12-5	TRBJ2-2	TRBD1	once	CASGLVLGQGYTGELFF	TGTGCTAGTGGTTTGGTACTTGGACAGGGGTACACCGGGGAGCTGTTTTTT
TRBV7-2	TRBJ2-2	-	-	CASSPTGVYTGELFF	TGTGCCAGCAGCCCGACGGGGGTGTACACCGGGGAGCTGTTTTTT
TRBV2	TRBJ1-2	-	once	CASDSANYGYTF	TGTGCCAGCGACAGCGCTAACTATGGCTACACCTTC
TRBV5-1	TRBJ1-4	TRBD1	few	CASSVPTGRREKLFF	TGCGCCAGCAGCGTCCCGACAGGGAGAAGGGAAAAACTGTTTTTT
TRBV30	TRBJ2-2	-	-	CAWSGGITGELFF	TGTGCCTGGAGTGGAGGGATCACCGGGGAGCTGTTTTTT
TRBV5-1	TRBJ2-7	TRBD1	-	CASSLDRGYVQYF	TGCGCCAGCAGCTTGGACAGGGGCTACGTGCAGTACTTC
TRBV7-2	TRBJ2-1	TRBD2	-	CASSLGGRGGYNEQFF	TGTGCCAGCAGCCTAGGTGGGCGGGGGGGATACAATGAGCAGTTCTTC
TRBV10-3	TRBJ2-7	TRBD1	-	CAIRDRGIYEQYF	TGTGCCATCAGGGACAGGGGGATCTACGAGCAGTACTTC
TRBV4-1	TRBJ2-1	-	-	CASSQDQVGGAGNEQFF	TGCGCCAGCAGCCAAGATCAAGTTGGCGGGGCAGGCAATGAGCAGTTCTTC
TRBV30	TRBJ1-1	TRBD1	-	CAWDTGTGGPEAFF	TGTGCCTGGGATACCGGGACAGGCGGGCCTGAAGCTTTCTTT
TRBV9	TRBJ1-2	-	few	CASSPGGVGYGYTF	TGTGCCAGCAGCCCCGGGGGAGTTGGCTATGGCTACACCTTC
TRBV6-1	TRBJ2-7	-	-	CASSESLSLAYF	TGTGCCAGCAGTGAAAGTCTGAGCCTCGCGTACTTC
TRBV7-9	TRBJ2-2	TRBD2	-	CASSSTSGGPNTGELFF	TGTGCCAGCAGCTCGACTAGCGGGGGCCCAAACACCGGGGAGCTGTTTTTT